This T cell receptor (beta chain) originates from a study of blood T cell repertoires in COVID-19. Germline CDR1 reads SGHAT; CDR2 reads FQNNGV. V lost 6 bases, J lost 0 bases, and 13 bases lay in between. The CDR3 extends over 15 amino acids. Assay: immunoSEQ multiplex PCR; the TCRdb copy retains only in-frame clones and omits some. The sample has 35,000 to 55,000 clones, more than 75% seen once. The sequenced sample was peripheral blood. The TCR originated in a man between 65 and 79 years old with active COVID-19. The J gene is TRBJ2-3, the V gene TRBV11-2; possibly TRBD2 for D (5 bases). The CDR3 here is CASRLGLLSTDTQYF. Here the CDR3 DNA reads TGTGCCAGCAGACTAGGACTTCTTAGCACAGATACGCAGTATTTT. The full variable domain, rest sourced from reference TRBV11-2 and TRBJ2-3, is EAGVAQSPRYKIIEKRQSVAFWCNPISGHATLYWYQQILGQGPKLLIQFQNNGVVDDSQLPKDRFSAERLKGVDSTLKIQPAKLEDSAVYLCASRLGLLSTDTQYFGPGTRLTVL.